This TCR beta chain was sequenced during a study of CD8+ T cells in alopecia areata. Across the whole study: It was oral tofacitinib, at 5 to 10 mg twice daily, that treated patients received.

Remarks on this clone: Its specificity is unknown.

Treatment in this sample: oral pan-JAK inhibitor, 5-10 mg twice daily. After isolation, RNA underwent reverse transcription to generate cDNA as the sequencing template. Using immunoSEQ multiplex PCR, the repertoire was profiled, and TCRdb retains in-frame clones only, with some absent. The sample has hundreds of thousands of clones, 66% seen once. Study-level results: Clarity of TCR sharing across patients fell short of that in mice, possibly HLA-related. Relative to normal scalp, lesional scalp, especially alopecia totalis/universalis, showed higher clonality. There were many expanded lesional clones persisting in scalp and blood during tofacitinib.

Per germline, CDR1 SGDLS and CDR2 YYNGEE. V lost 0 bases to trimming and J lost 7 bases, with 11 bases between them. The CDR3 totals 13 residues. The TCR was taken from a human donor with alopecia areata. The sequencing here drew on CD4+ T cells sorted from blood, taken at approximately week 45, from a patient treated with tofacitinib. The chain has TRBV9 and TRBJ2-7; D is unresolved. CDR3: CASSVVTGAEQYF. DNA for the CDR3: TGTGCCAGCAGCGTAGTTACCGGTGCTGAGCAGTACTTC. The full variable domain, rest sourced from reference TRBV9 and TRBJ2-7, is DSGVTQTPKHLITATGQRVTLRCSPRSGDLSVYWYQQSLDQGLQFLIQYYNGEERAKGNILERFSAQQFPDLHSELNLSSLELGDSALYFCASSVVTGAEQYFGPGTRLTVT.